This T cell receptor beta chain derives from a study of cytomegalovirus exposure and HLA in healthy donors. As regards this clone: Its matching antigen is unknown.

The PCR contained 60 Vbeta and 13 Jbeta primers. The repertoire was sequenced with immunoSEQ multiplex PCR; TCRdb's copy has only in-frame clones and lacks some. Of 150,000 to 200,000 clones in the sample, roughly 80% were seen once. General study results and limits: Common viral pathogens seemed, in a later analysis, to connect with several of the most significant clusters. Productive rates of about 90% or about 30% were seen for most TCR beta V segments in an earlier analysis.

This CDR3 comprises 16 residues. The junction had 6 bases not matched to a gene; V was cut back by 6 bases and J by 2 bases. From germline, CDR1 is SNHLY and CDR2 FYNNEI. This receptor was taken from a female donor in good health and CMV-seronegative. The specimen sequenced was PBMCs. The chain carries TRBV2 and TRBJ2-3; 12 bases match TRBD2. CDR3 in amino acids: CASSSGLAGNTDTQYF. In DNA form, the CDR3 reads TGTGCCAGCAGCTCAGGACTAGCGGGAAACACAGATACGCAGTATTTT.